This is a list of T cell receptor beta chains from one sample in a study of control samples from healthy donors and cancer patients. Sequenced by immunoSEQ multiplex PCR; TCRdb stores in-frame clones only, minus some. The repertoire consists of about 98,000 clones, with roughly nine tenths occurring once and the leading ten covering less than 2.5%. Sequencing input: blood. These receptor sequences come from a woman under 30 in good health. The CDR3 runs from the conserved cysteine through the conserved F or W. A D gene is named only where the DNA matches it firmly. For some rows the clone size is stated as once, few or many, or as a class when expanded; others skip it.

size: .; V: TRBV24-1; D: TRBD1; J: TRBJ1-4; CDR3: CATSDQGAGEKLFF; DNA: TGTGCCACCAGTGACCAGGGGGCGGGGGAAAAACTGTTTTTT
size: .; V: TRBV5-4; D: TRBD1; J: TRBJ1-5; CDR3: CASSKPGQGPAYSNQPQHF; DNA: TGTGCCAGCAGCAAACCGGGACAGGGGCCCGCTTATAGCAATCAGCCCCAGCATTTT
size: .; V: TRBV27; D: .; J: TRBJ1-5; CDR3: CASSFWVGQPQHF; DNA: TGTGCCAGCAGTTTCTGGGTTGGTCAGCCCCAGCATTTT
size: .; V: TRBV29-1; D: .; J: TRBJ1-5; CDR3: CSVGRTRNQPQHF; DNA: TGCAGCGTTGGCAGGACGAGAAATCAGCCCCAGCATTTT
size: .; V: TRBV11-1; D: .; J: TRBJ1-5; CDR3: CASSHGGAGGNQPQHF; DNA: TGTGCCAGCAGCCATGGAGGGGCGGGCGGCAATCAGCCCCAGCATTTT
size: .; V: TRBV6-5; D: TRBD2; J: TRBJ2-5; CDR3: CASSFSGGLSETQYF; DNA: TGTGCCAGCAGCTTTAGCGGGGGGTTATCGGAGACCCAGTACTTC
size: .; V: TRBV9; D: .; J: TRBJ2-5; CDR3: CASSVDWRETQYF; DNA: TGTGCCAGCAGCGTAGACTGGCGAGAGACCCAGTACTTC
size: .; V: TRBV27; D: .; J: TRBJ1-5; CDR3: CASSLTRTDGGQPQHF; DNA: TGTGCCAGCAGTCTCACCCGGACAGACGGAGGCCAGCCCCAGCATTTT
size: .; V: TRBV28; D: .; J: TRBJ1-2; CDR3: CASLRLGRRGYTF; DNA: TGTGCCAGCCTCCGATTGGGACGGAGGGGCTACACCTTC
size: .; V: TRBV6-5; D: TRBD1; J: TRBJ1-1; CDR3: CASSYSTGRLNTEAFF; DNA: TGTGCCAGCAGTTACTCGACAGGGCGTTTGAACACTGAAGCTTTCTTT
size: .; V: TRBV30; D: .; J: TRBJ2-7; CDR3: CAWIGPNAYEQYF; DNA: TGTGCCTGGATCGGGCCCAATGCCTACGAGCAGTACTTC
size: .; V: TRBV5-6; D: TRBD2; J: TRBJ2-3; CDR3: CASSGLSEVAGVNTDTQYF; DNA: TGTGCCAGCAGCGGTCTGAGTGAGGTGGCGGGGGTGAACACAGATACGCAGTATTTT
size: .; V: TRBV2; D: .; J: TRBJ2-5; CDR3: CASSVRETQYF; DNA: TGTGCCAGCAGTGTTCGAGAGACCCAGTACTTC
size: .; V: TRBV12-3/TRBV12-4; D: TRBD1; J: TRBJ1-1; CDR3: CASSLTGPVAFF; DNA: TGTGCCAGCAGTTTGACAGGGCCGGTAGCTTTCTTT
size: .; V: TRBV27; D: .; J: TRBJ1-4; CDR3: CASSPTPGRGEKLFF; DNA: TGTGCCAGCAGCCCAACGCCAGGGAGGGGTGAAAAACTGTTTTTT
size: .; V: TRBV29-1; D: .; J: TRBJ1-2; CDR3: CSVEARGSMGYTF; DNA: TGCAGCGTTGAGGCCAGGGGATCCATGGGCTACACCTTC
size: once; V: TRBV6-5; D: .; J: TRBJ1-4; CDR3: CASSHGGLGHEKLFF; DNA: TGTGCCAGCAGTCACGGGGGCTTAGGACATGAAAAACTGTTTTTT
size: .; V: TRBV5-6; D: .; J: TRBJ1-3; CDR3: CASSLVQDSGNTIYF; DNA: TGTGCCAGCAGCTTGGTTCAGGATTCTGGAAACACCATATATTTT
size: .; V: TRBV10-1; D: .; J: TRBJ2-6; CDR3: CASSDPYSGANVLTF; DNA: TGCGCCAGCAGTGACCCCTACTCTGGGGCCAACGTCCTGACTTTC
size: few; V: TRBV4-3; D: .; J: TRBJ1-2; CDR3: CASSQGAAANYGYTF; DNA: TGCGCCAGCAGCCAAGGGGCAGCGGCTAACTATGGCTACACCTTC
size: .; V: TRBV12-3/TRBV12-4; D: .; J: TRBJ1-3; CDR3: CASSLGRNTIYF; DNA: TGTGCCAGCAGTTTAGGCCGAAACACCATATATTTT
size: .; V: TRBV19; D: .; J: TRBJ1-1; CDR3: CASRPDPSKAFF; DNA: TGTGCCAGTAGGCCGGACCCGTCAAAAGCTTTCTTT
size: .; V: TRBV27; D: .; J: TRBJ2-1; CDR3: CASSTGFNEQFF; DNA: TGTGCCAGCAGTACAGGGTTCAATGAGCAGTTCTTC
size: .; V: TRBV7-6; D: .; J: TRBJ1-3; CDR3: CASSPRQAFSGNTIYF; DNA: TGTGCCAGCAGCCCCAGACAGGCCTTCTCTGGAAACACCATATATTTT
size: .; V: TRBV3-1/TRBV3-2; D: .; J: TRBJ2-3; CDR3: CASTSGGKDTQYF; DNA: TGTGCCAGCACCTCAGGAGGCAAAGATACGCAGTATTTT
size: .; V: TRBV19; D: .; J: TRBJ1-2; CDR3: CASSISSGRAYGYTF; DNA: TGTGCCAGTAGTATTAGTTCCGGCAGGGCCTATGGCTACACCTTC
size: .; V: TRBV28; D: .; J: TRBJ2-7; CDR3: CASGGVPGYEQYF; DNA: TGTGCCAGCGGAGGCGTTCCGGGCTACGAGCAGTACTTC
size: .; V: TRBV24-1; D: .; J: TRBJ2-5; CDR3: CATRPRDGQETQYF; DNA: TGTGCCACCAGACCGAGGGACGGTCAAGAGACCCAGTACTTC